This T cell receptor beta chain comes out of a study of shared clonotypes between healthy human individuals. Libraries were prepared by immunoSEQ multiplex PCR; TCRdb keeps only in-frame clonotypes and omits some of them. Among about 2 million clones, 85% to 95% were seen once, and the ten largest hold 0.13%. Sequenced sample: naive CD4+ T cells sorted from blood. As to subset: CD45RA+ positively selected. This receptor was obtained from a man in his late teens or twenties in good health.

The CDR3 nucleotides read TGCGCCAGCAGCCAAGATCGGCTTACCGGGGAGCTGTTTTTT. Amino acids: CASSQDRLTGELFF. The rearrangement links TRBV1 to TRBJ2-2. TRBV1 is a known pseudogene. This CDR3 is 14 amino acids long.